This T cell receptor beta chain was sequenced for a study of CD8 T cells in Susac syndrome. The sequenced target, TCR beta, came from blood CD8+ and CD4+ T cells. The multiple sclerosis control group comprised treatment-naive patients with stable or active relapsing-remitting disease. Random hexamers were used to reverse transcribe an amount of roughly 0.5 to 1 ug RNA. With immunoSEQ multiplex PCR, TCR beta CDR3 was amplified across 54 Vbeta and 13 Jbeta. TCRdb passed the immunoSEQ multiplex PCR reads through MiXCR, listing each CDR3 protein once. The sample consists of just over 300,000 distinct CDR3 sequences, approximately 90% of them appearing once. Germline V gene sequence: CDR1 LGHDT, CDR2 YNNKEL (reference sequence). The V segment lost 1 base and the J segment 4 bases; nucleotides outside the gene matches: 3. The CDR3 is made up of 15 amino acids.

V usage is TRBV3-1 and J usage is TRBJ2-4; 8 nucleotides match TRBD1. The sequence derives from a human donor with multiple sclerosis. Sequenced: CD4+ T cells from PBMCs. The CDR3 protein is CASSQGQGLKNIQYF. DNA of the CDR3: TGTGCCAGCAGCCAAGGACAGGGGCTGAAAAACATTCAGTACTTC.